These 30 T cell receptor beta chains were all obtained from the same sample, sequenced in a study of blood T cell repertoires in COVID-19. Sequencing used immunoSEQ multiplex PCR; TCRdb keeps in-frame clones, though not all of them. The table lists 65,000 to 70,000 clones, around 93% of them singletons. Sequencing was done on a sample of peripheral blood. These receptors were obtained from a man in his 70s with active COVID-19.

The rearrangement uses TRBV19 and TRBJ1-5, with 10 nucleotides matching TRBD1. Unmatched junction bases numbered 2, after V lost 6 bases and J lost 6 bases. This CDR3 comprises 13 residues. Germline V gene data show CDR1 as LNHDA and CDR2 as SQIVND (reference sequence). CDR3 DNA sequence: TGTGCCAGTAGGACAGGGGGCACTCAGCCCCAGCATTTT. Its protein product is CASRTGGTQPQHF.

CDR3 bases: TGTGCCAGCTCACCCGGACAGGTTAGCTCTGGAAACACCATATATTTT. Protein: CASSPGQVSSGNTIYF. The chain carries TRBV18 and TRBJ1-3; 7 nucleotides align to TRBD1. The germline V gene has CDR1 KGHSH and CDR2 LQKENI. V lost 3 bases, J lost 0 bases, and 5 bases stayed unmatched. The CDR3 totals 16 residues.

The chain uses TRBV29-1 and TRBJ2-5; D may be TRBD2 (5 bases). The CDR3 consists of 13 residues. V lost 6 bases to trimming and J lost 5 bases, with 16 bases between them. Germline assignment: CDR1 SQVTM and CDR2 ANQGSEA. CDR3 sequence: CSVRRSGLETQYF. Written as DNA, the CDR3 is TGCAGCGTCCGGAGGTCGGGGTTGGAGACCCAGTACTTC.

V gene TRBV18 combines with J gene TRBJ1-2; 8 bases agree with TRBD1. This CDR3 is 15 amino acids long. Losses at the gene ends were 3 bases for V and 5 bases for J; bases not matched to a gene: 8. Germline V gives CDR1 KGHSH, CDR2 LQKENI. CDR3 protein: CASSPPSGQGYGYTF. The CDR3 nucleotides read TGTGCCAGCTCACCTCCATCCGGACAGGGATATGGCTACACCTTC.

The count of this clone is one. V usage is TRBV6-5 and J usage is TRBJ2-4; 8 positions match TRBD1. V shed 6 bases and J 3 bases; nucleotides not matched to a gene: 4. This CDR3 is 14 amino acids long. Germline CDR1 is MNHEY and CDR2 is SVGAGI. CDR3 nucleotide sequence: TGTGCCAGCAGGGACACAGGGGGCAAAAACATTCAGTACTTC. Its protein is CASRDTGGKNIQYF.

The sample holds one count of this clone. The chain recombines TRBV7-2 with TRBJ2-3; TRBD2 might be the D (6 bases). CDR3 length: 15 amino acids. Germline CDR1 and CDR2: SGHTA and FQGNSA. The V gene lost 4 bases and the J gene lost 4 bases, with 15 bases spanning the gap. CDR3 loop: CASSSNSAGSDTQYF. The CDR3 DNA is TGTGCCAGCAGCTCTAACTCCGCGGGGTCAGATACGCAGTATTTT.

The J gene is TRBJ2-5, the V gene TRBV4-1; D not certain. Germline loops: CDR1 MGHRA, CDR2 YSYEKL. V lost 3 bases, J lost 3 bases, and 11 bases lay in between. This CDR3 comprises 14 residues. CDR3: CASSHPVIKETQYF. The CDR3 DNA is TGCGCCAGCAGCCACCCAGTGATAAAAGAGACCCAGTACTTC.

The chain recombines TRBV19 with TRBJ1-3; D uncertain. V was clipped by 0 bases and J by 1 base, with 13 bases between them. The CDR3 spans 17 residues. CDR1 is LNHDA, CDR2 SQIVND, per germline (reference sequence). The CDR3 loop is CASSIDRTVASGNTIYF. The CDR3 DNA is TGTGCCAGTAGTATAGATCGGACGGTAGCGTCTGGAAACACCATATATTTT.

This clone turned up a few times. This chain connects TRBV4-3 to TRBJ2-5; TRBD2 matches at 10 bases. After removal of 4 bases from V and 5 bases from J, the junction contained 13 bases not matched to a gene. This CDR3 region has 17 residues. Germline V gives CDR1 LGHNA, CDR2 YSLEER. CDR3 sequence reads: CASSRSWSLAGKETQYF. The CDR3 region has the DNA TGCGCCAGCAGCCGAAGCTGGTCACTAGCGGGGAAGGAGACCCAGTACTTC.

The V call is TRBV5-4, the J call TRBJ2-1, with D possibly matching TRBD2 (6 bases). The CDR3 extends over 18 amino acids. In germline, CDR1 is SGHNT, CDR2 YYREEE (reference sequence). V lost 4 bases and J lost 1, with 21 bases in between. The CDR3 here is CASSPPRLSGYSYNEQFF. The CDR3 DNA follows: TGTGCCAGCAGCCCGCCAAGGCTAAGCGGGTATTCCTACAATGAGCAGTTCTTC.

The V gene is TRBV5-1, the J gene TRBJ2-3; 7 nucleotides match TRBD1. The CDR3 totals 17 residues. Germline V gives CDR1 SGHRS, CDR2 YFSETQ. J was trimmed by 0 bases and V by 4 bases; bases with no gene match: 11. The CDR3 region is CASSQGQTISSTDTQYF. In nucleotides, the CDR3 is TGCGCCAGCAGCCAGGGACAGACAATATCCAGCACAGATACGCAGTATTTT.

The chain recombines TRBV11-3 with TRBJ2-2, with D perhaps matching TRBD2 (6 bases). The V and J ends lost 5 bases and 4 bases respectively, with 14 bases between them. The CDR3 totals 15 residues. Germline V gives CDR1 SGHNT, CDR2 YENEEA. CDR3 protein: CASSLSGLSTGELFF. DNA of the CDR3: TGTGCCAGCAGCCTAAGCGGGCTGAGCACCGGGGAGCTGTTTTTT. The full variable domain, its missing parts supplied by reference TRBV11-3 and TRBJ2-2, is EAGVVQSPRYKIIEKKQPVAFWCNPISGHNTLYWYLQNLGQGPELLIRYENEEAVDDSQLPKDRFSAERLKGVDSTLKIQPAELGDSAVYLCASSLSGLSTGELFFGEGSRLTVL.

V gene TRBV29-1 combines with J gene TRBJ2-2; the match to TRBD1 covers 7 bases. Trimming removed 5 bases from V and 5 bases from J; junction bases left unmatched: 8. Germline V CDR1 and CDR2: SQVTM, ANQGSEA. The CDR3 totals 14 residues. The CDR3 sequence is CSVIEGGHTGELFF. In DNA form, the CDR3 reads TGCAGCGTTATCGAAGGGGGCCATACCGGGGAGCTGTTTTTT.

The CDR3 DNA follows: TGCGCCAGCAGTTCCGACACAGGGGTTGGAAACACCATATATTTT. Its protein product is CASSSDTGVGNTIYF. V usage is TRBV5-1 and J usage is TRBJ1-3; the match to TRBD1 covers 7 bases. V lost 5 bases, J lost 3 bases, and 8 bases stayed unmatched. The CDR3 extends over 15 amino acids. Germline values: CDR1 SGHRS, CDR2 YFSETQ.

This chain joins TRBV27 and TRBJ2-3, with TRBD1 identical over 10 bases. The germline gives CDR1 MNHEY, CDR2 SMNVEV (reference sequence). This CDR3 is 15 amino acids long. J gave up 2 bases and V 6 bases, and 5 bases lay outside the gene matches. CDR3 nucleotide sequence: TGTGCCAGCAGCCACGACAGGGGGCCCACAGATACGCAGTATTTT. Its translation: CASSHDRGPTDTQYF.

The V gene is TRBV7-9, the J gene TRBJ2-5; the match to TRBD2 covers 11 bases. The junction had 10 bases not matched to a gene; V was cut back by 5 bases and J by 2 bases. CDR3 length equals 17 residues. The germline V gene encodes CDR1 SEHNR and CDR2 FQNEAQ (reference sequence). In nucleotides, the CDR3 is TGTGCCAGCAGCCTTCTACTAGCGGGGGACCTGCAAGAGACCCAGTACTTC. Amino acids: CASSLLLAGDLQETQYF.

The rearrangement uses TRBV5-4 and TRBJ2-4; 7 nucleotides line up with TRBD1. Germline lookup yields CDR1 SGHNT and CDR2 YYREEE (reference sequence). The CDR3 is made up of 14 amino acids. Trimming took 5 bases from V and 2 from J; bases not matched to a gene: 4. Here the CDR3 reads CASREGQTKNIQYF. As DNA, the CDR3 is TGTGCCAGCAGAGAGGGACAGACCAAAAACATTCAGTACTTC.

The chain combines TRBV10-3 with TRBJ1-4, with 7 bases aligning to TRBD1. Germline trimming cut 8 bases from V and 5 bases from J; bases unmatched to any gene: 5. CDR1 is ENHRY, CDR2 SYGVKD, per germline. The CDR3 is made up of 13 amino acids. DNA for the CDR3: TGTGCCATCGGGGGGACAGCAAATGAAAAACTGTTTTTT. This codes for CAIGGTANEKLFF.

The J gene is TRBJ1-1, the V gene TRBV3-1 (or the pseudogene TRBV3-2); D not resolved. The CDR3 consists of 16 residues. V was cut by 2 bases and J by 1 base, with 14 bases left in between. Germline CDR1 and CDR2: LGHDT and YNNKEL (reference sequence). In nucleotides, the CDR3 is TGTGCCAGCAGCCAATTGCTAGGAGGACCGAACACTGAAGCTTTCTTT. Protein: CASSQLLGGPNTEAFF.

In its sample, this clone was seen once. The J gene is TRBJ1-1, the V gene TRBV5-1; 8 bases fit TRBD1. This CDR3 has 15 residues. With V trimmed by 4 bases and J by 0 bases, 5 bases remained unmatched. Germline-derived CDR1 and CDR2 are SGHRS and YFSETQ. The CDR3 coding sequence is TGCGCCAGCAGCACAGGGACAGGAATGAACACTGAAGCTTTCTTT. Its protein product is CASSTGTGMNTEAFF.

The chain combines TRBV19 with TRBJ2-7; 9 bases agree with TRBD1. V was pared by 5 bases and J by 6 bases, with 11 bases of the junction left unmatched. Germline CDR1 LNHDA, CDR2 SQIVND (reference sequence). The CDR3 has 15 amino acids. This chain's CDR3 is CASSDPGTGLREQYF. The CDR3 nucleotides read TGTGCCAGTAGTGACCCCGGGACAGGGTTACGCGAGCAGTACTTC.

The rearrangement links TRBV11-2 to TRBJ2-3, with TRBD1 identical over 8 bases. The CDR3 contains 13 residues. J lost 8 bases, V lost 7 bases, and 8 bases had no gene match. Germline loops: CDR1 SGHAT, CDR2 FQNNGV. DNA of the CDR3: TGTGCCAGCAACGGACAGGGCCTGGGTACGCAGTATTTT. Protein: CASNGQGLGTQYF. Complete variable domain (other parts from reference TRBV11-2 and TRBJ2-3): EAGVAQSPRYKIIEKRQSVAFWCNPISGHATLYWYQQILGQGPKLLIQFQNNGVVDDSQLPKDRFSAERLKGVDSTLKIQPAKLEDSAVYLCASNGQGLGTQYFGPGTRLTVL.

The CDR3 bases are TGCGCCAGCAGTGAGGTAGGGGCTACCACTGAAGCTTTCTTT. It translates to CASSEVGATTEAFF. The chain carries TRBV10-2 and TRBJ1-1; the D gene is possibly TRBD1 (5 bases). The V gene's germline CDR1 is WSHSY and CDR2 SAAADI. V lost 2 bases, J lost 4 bases, and 11 bases lay in between. The CDR3 is 14 amino acids.

J is TRBJ1-5 and V is TRBV3-1 (or the pseudogene TRBV3-2), with D maybe TRBD1 (5 bases). Germline V gene sequence: CDR1 LGHDT, CDR2 YNNKEL (reference sequence). Trimming cost V 1 base and J 7 bases, with 17 bases left between them. There are 16 residues in the CDR3. In nucleotides, the CDR3 is TGTGCCAGCAGCCAAGGGTCCGGGGCGGGGTGGCAGCCCCAGCATTTT. This gives the protein CASSQGSGAGWQPQHF.

The gene calls are TRBV18 and TRBJ2-7; the match to TRBD1 covers 7 bases. Germline V gene lookup returns CDR1 KGHSH and CDR2 LQKENI. CDR3 length equals 13 residues. Trimming at V came to 6 bases and at J to 3 bases, leaving 5 bases not matched to a gene. CDR3 protein: CASSLGQNYEQYV. CDR3 DNA sequence: TGTGCCAGCTCCCTGGGACAGAACTACGAGCAGTACGTC.

The V gene is TRBV18, the J gene TRBJ1-1, with D maybe TRBD1 (6 bases). V lost 4 bases and J 1 base, leaving 13 bases between the germline ends. In germline, CDR1 is KGHSH, CDR2 LQKENI. The CDR3 covers 15 residues. CDR3 region: CASSRQQGQNTEAFF. As DNA, the CDR3 is TGTGCCAGCTCACGTCAACAGGGACAGAACACTGAAGCTTTCTTT.

The rearrangement joins TRBV3-1 (or the pseudogene TRBV3-2) to TRBJ1-1; no definite D call. Trimming took off 3 bases at V and 2 bases at J, with 10 bases between the two ends. This CDR3 is 14 amino acids long. Germline CDR1 and CDR2: LGHDT and YNNKEL (reference sequence). DNA for the CDR3: TGTGCCAGCAGCCAGAATACAGTTAACACTGAAGCTTTCTTT. This encodes CASSQNTVNTEAFF.

The V gene is TRBV9, the J gene TRBJ2-7, with D unclear. Deletions cut 6 bases from V and 0 bases from J, with 16 bases between. Germline-derived CDR1 and CDR2 are SGDLS and YYNGEE. The CDR3 sequence is 15 residues long. CDR3 nucleotides: TGTGCCAGCACCCTCCTCCGGCGGAGCTCCTACGAGCAGTACTTC. Translation: CASTLLRRSSYEQYF.

The rearrangement uses TRBV5-1 and TRBJ1-6, with D uncertain. Germline CDR1 is SGHRS and CDR2 is YFSETQ. The CDR3 runs 15 residues. The V gene lost 0 bases and the J gene lost 5 bases, with 9 bases spanning the gap. CDR3: CASSLVGRNNSPLHF. For the CDR3, the DNA is TGCGCCAGCAGCTTGGTGGGCAGAAATAATTCACCCCTCCACTTT.

V and J are TRBV7-9 and TRBJ2-3, with TRBD1 as a possible D gene (6 bases). Germline values: CDR1 SEHNR, CDR2 FQNEAQ (reference sequence). V shed 0 bases and J shed 4 bases, with 8 bases lying between them. The length of the CDR3 is 14 residues. CDR3 nucleotide sequence: TGTGCCAGCAGCTTAGCACACAGGGCAGATACGCAGTATTTT. This translates into CASSLAHRADTQYF.